This TCR beta chain was obtained from a study of OX40 agonist ivuxolimab in advanced cancers. The overall study: The mean age was approximately 60 years, ranging from about 20 to 79, with less than 90% of participants male. Regarding the study as a whole: The average count of expanded clones was higher among CD8+ T cells than among CD4+.

Comment on this clone: The antigen remains unidentified.

Samples were taken at baseline and on day 1 of cycles 4 and 7. Per germline, CDR1 DFQATT and CDR2 SNEGSKA (reference sequence). V gave up 2 bases and J gave up 4 bases, with 5 bases separating them. CDR3 length: 11 residues. Only in-frame clones appear in the TCRdb table, and some are missing; sequencing was by immunoSEQ multiplex PCR. The sample lists about 76,000 clones; roughly nine tenths were seen once. The sample in question was CD4+ or CD8+ T cells sorted from blood, obtained in a trial of the OX40 agonist ivuxolimab. The TCR was taken from an adult with an advanced solid tumor such as melanoma, head and neck, liver or kidney cancer. The rearrangement joins TRBV20-1 to TRBJ2-5; D remains ambiguous. CDR3 sequence: CSARWRETQYF. The CDR3 region has the DNA TGCAGTGCTAGATGGCGAGAGACCCAGTACTTC.